Presented here are 8 T cell receptor beta chains from one specimen sequenced in a study of blood T cell repertoires in COVID-19. TCRdb's copy holds only in-frame clones and misses some; the assay was immunoSEQ multiplex PCR. The sample shows about 140,000 clones, approximately 86% of them seen only once. Material for sequencing was peripheral blood. The receptors stem from a woman aged 55-70 years with acute or convalescent COVID-19.

This clone was seen once. The chain combines TRBV9 with TRBJ2-2, with 10 bases identical to TRBD1. The CDR3 has 18 residues. In germline, CDR1 is SGDLS, CDR2 YYNGEE. V shed 0 bases, J shed 2 bases, and the junction held 7 bases outside the gene matches. The CDR3 loop reads CASSVVAGQGTNTGELFF. The CDR3 region has the DNA TGTGCCAGCAGCGTAGTAGCGGGACAGGGGACTAACACCGGGGAGCTGTTTTTT.

The chain carries TRBV3-1 (or the pseudogene TRBV3-2) and TRBJ2-5; D is undetermined. V shed 2 bases and J shed 9 bases, with 10 bases lying between them. This CDR3 contains 12 residues. Germline values: CDR1 LGHDT, CDR2 YNNKEL (reference sequence). The CDR3 DNA reads TGTGCCAGCAGCCAACAGCCTAGTCCCCAGTACTTC. This encodes CASSQQPSPQYF.

The rearrangement links TRBV29-1 to TRBJ2-7; D remains unclear. Between the trimmed V and J ends, which lost 6 bases and 3 bases, there was a span of 9 bases. This CDR3 has 11 residues. Germline V gives CDR1 SQVTM, CDR2 ANQGSEA. CDR3 sequence reads: CSVAFSYEQYF. CDR3 bases: TGCAGCGTCGCTTTTAGCTACGAGCAGTACTTC.

The count of this clone is one. The chain has TRBV28 and TRBJ1-2; D may be TRBD1 (6 bases). CDR3 length equals 12 residues. Between the trimmed V and J ends, which lost 8 bases and 8 bases, there was a span of 15 bases. Germline assignment: CDR1 MDHEN and CDR2 SYDVKM. The CDR3: CASLRKGDGYTF. In DNA, the CDR3 is TGTGCCAGCCTTAGAAAGGGGGACGGCTACACCTTC.

This chain links TRBV11-3 with TRBJ2-1; tentatively, D is TRBD2 (7 bases). Germline V gives CDR1 SGHNT, CDR2 YENEEA. The CDR3 extends over 17 amino acids. V was trimmed by 1 base and J by 7 bases, leaving 20 bases between them. The CDR3 nucleotides read TGTGCCAGCAGCTTAGCGCACGGGGGGCTAGCGAGAAATGAGCAGTTCTTC. Translated, it gives CASSLAHGGLARNEQFF.

The CDR3, as DNA: TGTGCCAGTAGTATCGTTCAAGGACTCTATGGCTACACCTTC. Translating gives CASSIVQGLYGYTF. The chain carries TRBV19 and TRBJ1-2, with unresolved D. Germline CDR1 is LNHDA and CDR2 is SQIVND (reference sequence). CDR3 length: 14 amino acids. With 3 bases removed from V and 4 bases from J, the gap between germline ends came to 12 bases.

The chain joins TRBV19 to TRBJ2-1; 8 nucleotides agree with TRBD1. Trimming removed 9 bases from V and 0 bases from J; junction bases left unmatched: 4. The length of the CDR3 is 14 residues. The germline V gene encodes CDR1 LNHDA and CDR2 SQIVND (reference sequence). The CDR3 protein is CASKGQDSYNEQFF. In nucleotides, the CDR3 is TGTGCCAGCAAGGGACAGGACTCCTACAATGAGCAGTTCTTC.

The chain links TRBV7-8 to TRBJ2-7; 9 positions match TRBD1. Germline V gives CDR1 SGHVS, CDR2 FQNEAQ. The CDR3 sequence is 15 residues long. Trimming removed 1 base from V and 2 bases from J; junction bases left unmatched: 3. In nucleotides, the CDR3 is TGTGCCAGCAGCTTAGAGACAGGGGGAACCTACGAGCAGTACTTC. Translated, it gives CASSLETGGTYEQYF.